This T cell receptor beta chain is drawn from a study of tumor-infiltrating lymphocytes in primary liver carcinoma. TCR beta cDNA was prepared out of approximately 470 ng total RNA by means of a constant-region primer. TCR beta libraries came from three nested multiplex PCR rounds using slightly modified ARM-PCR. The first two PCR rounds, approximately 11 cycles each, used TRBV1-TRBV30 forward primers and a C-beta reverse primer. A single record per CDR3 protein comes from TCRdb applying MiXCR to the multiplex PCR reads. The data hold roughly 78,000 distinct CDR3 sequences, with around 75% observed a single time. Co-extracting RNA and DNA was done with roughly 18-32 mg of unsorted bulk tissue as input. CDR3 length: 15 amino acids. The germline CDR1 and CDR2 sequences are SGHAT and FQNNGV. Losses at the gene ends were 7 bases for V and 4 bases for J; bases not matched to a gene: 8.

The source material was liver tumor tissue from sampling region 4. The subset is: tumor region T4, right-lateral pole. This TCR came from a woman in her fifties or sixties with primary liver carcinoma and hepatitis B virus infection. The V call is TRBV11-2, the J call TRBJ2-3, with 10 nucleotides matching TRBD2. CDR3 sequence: CASNLGLADPDTQYF. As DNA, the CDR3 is TGTGCCAGCAACCTTGGACTAGCGGACCCAGATACGCAGTATTTT.